The 11 T cell receptor beta chains below come from one sample, sequenced in a study of regulatory T cells in long-lasting Graves disease. For TCR beta, libraries came from iRepertoire HTBI primers and Arm-PCR of CDR3 regions. TCRdb reanalysed the multiplex PCR reads using MiXCR and keeps one entry per CDR3 protein. The sample holds roughly 380,000 distinct CDR3 sequences, less than 20% seen once. This sample's time point: newly diagnosed GD, antithyroid drugs for less than 3 months. With RNA extracted from PBMCs as input, the TCR library was made. Source: peripheral blood mononuclear cells (PBMCs), taken at new diagnosis, from a patient treated with antithyroid drugs. These receptors originate from a female donor with Graves disease.

The J gene is TRBJ2-1, the V gene TRBV20-1, with D uncertain. Germline CDR1 and CDR2: DFQATT and SNEGSKA (reference sequence). This CDR3 comprises 11 residues. The V gene lost 6 bases and the J gene lost 5 bases, with 8 bases spanning the gap. This CDR3 is CSAVADNEQFF. CDR3 DNA: TGCAGTGCCGTTGCGGACAATGAGCAGTTCTTC.

This CDR3 is CSARVTDRIPFNSYNEQFF. As DNA, the CDR3 is TGCAGTGCTAGAGTTACAGACAGGATTCCCTTTAACTCCTACAATGAGCAGTTCTTC. The V gene is TRBV20-1, the J gene TRBJ2-1, with a tentative D call TRBD1 (6 bases). Germline CDR1 reads DFQATT; CDR2 reads SNEGSKA (reference sequence). The CDR3 sequence is 19 residues long. V was trimmed by 1 base and J by 0 bases, leaving 22 bases between them.

This clonotype was observed a handful of times. This chain connects TRBV19 to TRBJ1-2, with D unclear. In germline, CDR1 is LNHDA, CDR2 SQIVND (reference sequence). This CDR3 region has 13 residues. V lost 0 bases to trimming and J lost 8 bases, with 10 bases between them. The CDR3 bases are TGTGCCAGTAGTATAGATGGGGATCGCGGCTACACCTTC. It translates to CASSIDGDRGYTF.

The chain couples TRBV5-1 to TRBJ1-6; 7 nucleotides match TRBD1. Trimming removed 0 bases from V and 4 bases from J; junction bases left unmatched: 4. CDR1 SGHRS and CDR2 YFSETQ come from the germline V gene. The CDR3 runs 16 residues. The CDR3 nucleotides are TGCGCCAGCAGCTTGGCGGGACAGCAATATAATTCACCCCTCCACTTT. Translated, it gives CASSLAGQQYNSPLHF.

This clonotype was seen a few times. The chain couples TRBV7-2 to TRBJ2-6; D is undetermined. The CDR3 consists of 15 residues. V lost 4 bases, J lost 2 bases, and 9 bases lay in between. Looked up from germline, CDR1 is SGHTA and CDR2 is FQGNSA. CDR3 sequence reads: CASSYRAPGANVLTF. The CDR3 bases are TGTGCCAGCAGCTACCGGGCCCCTGGGGCCAACGTCCTGACTTTC.

The table lists this clonotype with many counts. CDR3 sequence reads: CASSLNTGSNQPQHF. The CDR3 coding sequence is TGTGCCAGCAGCTTAAATACAGGCTCCAATCAGCCCCAGCATTTT. This chain connects TRBV7-8 to TRBJ1-5; TRBD1 might be the D (5 bases). This CDR3 comprises 15 residues. The V end lost 2 bases, the J end lost 3 bases, and 11 bases lay between the germline ends. Germline V CDR1 and CDR2: SGHVS, FQNEAQ.

This clonotype has only a few counts. The gene calls are TRBV20-1 and TRBJ2-2; D gene ambiguous. With 0 bases removed from V and 1 base from J, the gap between germline ends came to 9 bases. The germline gives CDR1 DFQATT, CDR2 SNEGSKA (reference sequence). The CDR3 runs 15 residues. The CDR3 sequence is CSARERTRNTGELFF. In DNA, the CDR3 is TGCAGTGCTAGAGAGCGGACCCGGAACACCGGGGAGCTGTTTTTT.

Many counts were recorded for this clonotype. The chain recombines TRBV7-9 with TRBJ2-7; the D gene is possibly TRBD2 (5 bases). Trimming cost V 3 bases and J 3 bases, with 15 bases left between them. Germline CDR1 SEHNR, CDR2 FQNEAQ (reference sequence). The CDR3 covers 15 residues. In DNA, the CDR3 is TGTGCCAGCAGCTTGGTTTCGGGAAGGTTCTACGAGCAGTACTTC. Encoded protein: CASSLVSGRFYEQYF. Looking up the rest from reference TRBV7-9 and TRBJ2-7 gives the full variable domain: DTGVSQNPRHKITKRGQNVTFRCDPISEHNRLYWYRQTLGQGPEFLTYFQNEAQLEKSRLLSDRFSAERPKGSFSTLEIQRTEQGDSAMYLCASSLVSGRFYEQYFGPGTRLTVT.

The J gene is TRBJ2-1, the V gene TRBV19; 7 nucleotides agree with TRBD1. Per germline, CDR1 LNHDA and CDR2 SQIVND (reference sequence). With 3 bases clipped from V and 5 bases from J, the junction kept 10 bases outside the gene matches. This CDR3 comprises 16 residues. The CDR3 loop is CASSIPGQVPDNEQFF. DNA for the CDR3: TGTGCCAGTAGTATCCCAGGACAGGTCCCGGACAATGAGCAGTTCTTC. Full variable domain (outside the CDR3, taken from reference TRBV19 and TRBJ2-1): DGGITQSPKYLFRKEGQNVTLSCEQNLNHDAMYWYRQDPGQGLRLIYYSQIVNDFQKGDIAEGYSVSREKKESFPLTVTSAQKNPTAFYLCASSIPGQVPDNEQFFGPGTRLTVL.

This clonotype was picked up a small number of times. This chain uses TRBV6-2 or TRBV6-3 with TRBJ2-5; 12 bases line up with TRBD2. Germline lookup yields CDR1 MNHEY and CDR2 SVGEGT. With V trimmed by 7 bases and J by 3 bases, 9 bases remained unmatched. The CDR3 sequence is 16 residues long. The CDR3 bases are TGTGCCAGCAATAAGGGACTAGCGGGTACAAAAGAGACCCAGTACTTC. Protein sequence: CASNKGLAGTKETQYF.

Only one count was recorded for this clonotype. A far more abundant clone sits one base away, making this likely a read error. V is TRBV7-2 and J is TRBJ2-3; D possibly corresponds to TRBD2 (5 bases). Germline loops: CDR1 SGHTA, CDR2 FQGNSA. This CDR3 spans 16 amino acids. The DNA for the CDR3 is TGTGCCTGCAGCAGACACGTAGCGCAGAGCACAGATACGCAGTATTTT. Protein: CACSRHVAQSTDTQYF.